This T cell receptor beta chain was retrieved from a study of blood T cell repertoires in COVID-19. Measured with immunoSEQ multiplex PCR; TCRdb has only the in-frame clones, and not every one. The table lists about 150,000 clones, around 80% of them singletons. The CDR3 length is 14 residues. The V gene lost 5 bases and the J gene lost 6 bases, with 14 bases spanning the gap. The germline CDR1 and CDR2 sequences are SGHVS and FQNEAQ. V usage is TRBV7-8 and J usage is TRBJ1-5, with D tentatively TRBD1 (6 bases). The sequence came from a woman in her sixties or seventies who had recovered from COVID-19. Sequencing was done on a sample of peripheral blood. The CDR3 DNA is TGTGCCAGCAGCCTACTACAGGGTTCTCAGCCCCAGCATTTT. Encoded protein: CASSLLQGSQPQHF.